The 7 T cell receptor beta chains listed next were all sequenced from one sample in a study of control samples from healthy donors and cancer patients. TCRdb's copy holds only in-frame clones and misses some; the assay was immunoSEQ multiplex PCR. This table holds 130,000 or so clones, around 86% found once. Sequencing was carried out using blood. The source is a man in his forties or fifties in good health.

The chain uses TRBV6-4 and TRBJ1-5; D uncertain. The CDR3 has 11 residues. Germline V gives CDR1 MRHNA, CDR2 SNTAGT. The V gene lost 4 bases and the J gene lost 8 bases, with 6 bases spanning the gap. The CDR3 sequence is CASSGNEPQHF. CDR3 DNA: TGTGCCAGCAGTGGAAATGAGCCCCAGCATTTT.

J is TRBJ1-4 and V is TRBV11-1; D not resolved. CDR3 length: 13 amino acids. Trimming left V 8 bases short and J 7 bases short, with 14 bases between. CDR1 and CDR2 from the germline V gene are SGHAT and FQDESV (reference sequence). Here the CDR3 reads CASLDSFLEKLFF. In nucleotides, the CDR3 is TGTGCCAGCCTGGACTCATTCCTTGAAAAACTGTTTTTT.

CDR3 nucleotide sequence: TGTGCCAGCAGCCACGCCCAGGGTGCTGAAGCTTTCTTT. Translating gives CASSHAQGAEAFF. The V and J genes are TRBV3-1 (or the pseudogene TRBV3-2) and TRBJ1-1; D possibly corresponds to TRBD1 (5 bases). V shed 3 bases and J shed 6 bases, with 11 bases lying between them. Germline V gene lookup returns CDR1 LGHDT and CDR2 YNNKEL (reference sequence). This CDR3 has 13 residues.

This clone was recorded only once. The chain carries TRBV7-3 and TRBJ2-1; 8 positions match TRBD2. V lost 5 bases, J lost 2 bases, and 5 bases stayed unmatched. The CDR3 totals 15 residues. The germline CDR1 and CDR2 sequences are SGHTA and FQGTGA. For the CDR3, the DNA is TGTGCCAGCAGCCCGGCGGGGGGTCCCTACAATGAGCAGTTCTTC. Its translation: CASSPAGGPYNEQFF.

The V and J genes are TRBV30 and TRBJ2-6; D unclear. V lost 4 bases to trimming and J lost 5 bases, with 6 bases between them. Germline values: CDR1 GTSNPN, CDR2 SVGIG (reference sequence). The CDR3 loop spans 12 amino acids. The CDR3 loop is CAWTPRANVLTF. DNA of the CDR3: TGTGCCTGGACCCCGCGGGCCAACGTCCTGACTTTC.

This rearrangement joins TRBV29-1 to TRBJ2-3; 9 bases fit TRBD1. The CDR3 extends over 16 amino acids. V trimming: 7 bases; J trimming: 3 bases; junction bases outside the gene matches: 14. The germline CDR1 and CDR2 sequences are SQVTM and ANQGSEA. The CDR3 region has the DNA TGCAGCGGGGGGACAGGGCAAGGCTGGCCGACAGATACGCAGTATTTT. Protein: CSGGTGQGWPTDTQYF.

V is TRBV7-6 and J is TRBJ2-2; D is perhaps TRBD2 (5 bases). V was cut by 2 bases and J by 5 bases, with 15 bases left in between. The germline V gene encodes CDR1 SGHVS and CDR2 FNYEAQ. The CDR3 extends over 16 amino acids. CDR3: CASSLTPSLPTGELFF. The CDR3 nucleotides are TGTGCCAGCAGCTTAACACCTAGCCTACCTACCGGGGAGCTGTTTTTT. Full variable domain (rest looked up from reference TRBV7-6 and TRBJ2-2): GAGVSQSPRYKVTKRGQDVALRCDPISGHVSLYWYRQALGQGPEFLTYFNYEAQQDKSGLPNDRFSAERPEGSISTLTIQRTEQRDSAMYRCASSLTPSLPTGELFFGEGSRLTVL.